This TCR beta chain was sequenced in a study of post-analysis software for immune sequencing data. Overall study: Several disease courses (relapsing-remitting, secondary progressive and progressive-relapsing) of multiple sclerosis were included.

This clonotype has just a few counts. Antigen unknown. The CDR3 runs 13 residues. Trimming removed 0 bases at V and 10 bases at J, with 13 bases between. Per the germline V gene, CDR1 is SGHRS and CDR2 is YFSETQ. The library was made from cDNA and included unique molecular identifiers. Input amounts of about 0.95 to 10 million T cells were used. These gave some 500,000 cDNA molecules, so each molecule approximated one T cell. TCRdb ran MiXCR on the PCR reads and lists one entry per CDR3 protein. Altogether about 620,000 distinct CDR3 sequences are present, 44% being singletons, with the ten largest covering about 1.8%. Study results and limitations: The five TRBV segments detected at higher frequency in patients than in controls included TRBV5-6, TRBV5-1 and TRBV20-1. F-measure co-clustering was strong for batch-matched samples.

The gene calls are TRBV5-1 and TRBJ1-1; D is uncertain. Sequenced material: blood. The TCR originated in a girl aged 5 to 17 with multiple sclerosis. CDR3 sequence reads: CASSLANGDPAFF. The CDR3 DNA reads as TGCGCCAGCAGCTTGGCCAACGGGGATCCAGCTTTCTTT.